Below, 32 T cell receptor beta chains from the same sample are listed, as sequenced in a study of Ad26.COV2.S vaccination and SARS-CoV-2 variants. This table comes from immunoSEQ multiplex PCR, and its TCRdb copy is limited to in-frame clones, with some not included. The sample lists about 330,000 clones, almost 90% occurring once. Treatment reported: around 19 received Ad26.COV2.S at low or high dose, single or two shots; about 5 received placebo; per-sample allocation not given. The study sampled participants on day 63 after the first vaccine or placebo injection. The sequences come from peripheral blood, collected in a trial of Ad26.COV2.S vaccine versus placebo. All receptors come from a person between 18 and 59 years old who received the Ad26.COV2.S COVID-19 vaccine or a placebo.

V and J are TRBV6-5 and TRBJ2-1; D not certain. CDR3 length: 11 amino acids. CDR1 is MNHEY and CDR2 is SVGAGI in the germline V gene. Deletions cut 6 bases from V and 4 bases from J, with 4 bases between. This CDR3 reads CASRYYNEQFF. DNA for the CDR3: TGTGCCAGCAGATATTACAATGAGCAGTTCTTC.

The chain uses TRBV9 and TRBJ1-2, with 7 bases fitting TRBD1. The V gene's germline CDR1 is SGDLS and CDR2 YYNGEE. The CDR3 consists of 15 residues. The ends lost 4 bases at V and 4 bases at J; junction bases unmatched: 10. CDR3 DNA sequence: TGTGCCAGCAGCTCTCAGGAAGGGGGCCCCTATGGCTACACCTTC. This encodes CASSSQEGGPYGYTF.

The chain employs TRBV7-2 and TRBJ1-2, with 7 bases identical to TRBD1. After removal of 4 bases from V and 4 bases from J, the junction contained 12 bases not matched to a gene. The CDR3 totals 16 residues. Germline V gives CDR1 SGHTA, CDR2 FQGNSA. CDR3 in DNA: TGTGCCAGCAGCTCTACAGGGGCCCAAACCCCCTATGGCTACACCTTC. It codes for CASSSTGAQTPYGYTF.

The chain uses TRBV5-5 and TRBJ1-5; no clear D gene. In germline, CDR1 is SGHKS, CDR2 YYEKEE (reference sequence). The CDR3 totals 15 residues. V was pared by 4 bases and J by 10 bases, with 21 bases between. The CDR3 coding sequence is TGTGCCAGCAGCCCCCGGTGGCAGGACCCCAAACCCCAGCATTTT. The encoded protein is CASSPRWQDPKPQHF.

The CDR3 nucleotides read TGTGCCAGCAGCTCCTTAGCGGGCAGACTCTACAATGAGCAGTTCTTC. Translation: CASSSLAGRLYNEQFF. This chain connects TRBV7-8 to TRBJ2-1; 7 bases agree with TRBD2. The CDR3 is 16 residues long. V dropped 4 bases and J dropped 3; count of bases not matched to a gene: 9. Per germline, CDR1 SGHVS and CDR2 FQNEAQ.

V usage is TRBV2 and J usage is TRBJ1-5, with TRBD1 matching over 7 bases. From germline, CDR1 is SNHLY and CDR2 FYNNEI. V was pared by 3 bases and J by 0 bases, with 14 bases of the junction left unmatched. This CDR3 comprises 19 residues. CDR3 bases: TGTGCCAGCAGTGACCCGACAGGGTTTAAAGGATATAGCAATCAGCCCCAGCATTTT. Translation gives CASSDPTGFKGYSNQPQHF. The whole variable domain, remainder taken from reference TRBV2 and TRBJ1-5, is EPEVTQTPSHQVTQMGQEVILRCVPISNHLYFYWYRQILGQKVEFLVSFYNNEISEKSEIFDDQFSVERPDGSNFTLKIRSTKLEDSAMYFCASSDPTGFKGYSNQPQHFGDGTRLSIL.

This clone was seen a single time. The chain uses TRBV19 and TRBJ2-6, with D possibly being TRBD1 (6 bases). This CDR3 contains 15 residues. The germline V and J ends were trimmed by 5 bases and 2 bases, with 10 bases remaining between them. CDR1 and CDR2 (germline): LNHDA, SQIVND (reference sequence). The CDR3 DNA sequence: TGTGCCAGTAGTTCCGGACAGACTGGGGCCAACGTCCTGACTTTC. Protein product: CASSSGQTGANVLTF.

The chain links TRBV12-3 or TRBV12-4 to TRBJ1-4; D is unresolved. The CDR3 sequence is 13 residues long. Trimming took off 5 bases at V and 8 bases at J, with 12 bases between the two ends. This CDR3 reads CASSPELLEKLFF. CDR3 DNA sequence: TGTGCCAGCAGTCCTGAATTGCTCGAAAAACTGTTTTTT.

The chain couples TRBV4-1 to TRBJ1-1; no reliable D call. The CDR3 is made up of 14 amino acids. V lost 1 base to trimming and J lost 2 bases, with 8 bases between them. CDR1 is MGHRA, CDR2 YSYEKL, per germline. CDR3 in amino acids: CASSQGWANTEAFF. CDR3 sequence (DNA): TGCGCCAGCAGCCAAGGTTGGGCTAACACTGAAGCTTTCTTT.

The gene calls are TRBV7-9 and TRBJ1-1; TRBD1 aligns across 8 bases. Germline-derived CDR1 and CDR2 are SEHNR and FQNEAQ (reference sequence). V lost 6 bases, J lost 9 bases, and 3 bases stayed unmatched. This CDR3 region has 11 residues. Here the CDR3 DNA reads TGTGCCAGCAGTACAGGGGGACAAGCTTTCTTT. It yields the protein CASSTGGQAFF.

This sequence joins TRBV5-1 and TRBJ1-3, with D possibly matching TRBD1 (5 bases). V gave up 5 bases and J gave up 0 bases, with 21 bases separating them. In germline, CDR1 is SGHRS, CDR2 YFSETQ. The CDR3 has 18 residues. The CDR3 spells CASSWTPENLSSGNTIYF. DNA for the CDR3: TGCGCCAGCAGTTGGACACCGGAGAACTTGAGCTCTGGAAACACCATATATTTT.

The CDR3 reads CASSSSKRGFSYNEQFF. DNA for the CDR3: TGTGCCAGCAGCTCGTCAAAGCGGGGTTTCTCCTACAATGAGCAGTTCTTC. The rearrangement uses TRBV5-6 and TRBJ2-1; 7 bases match TRBD2. In germline, CDR1 is SGHDT, CDR2 YYEEEE. J gave up 0 bases and V 3 bases, and 9 bases lay outside the gene matches. The CDR3 consists of 17 residues.

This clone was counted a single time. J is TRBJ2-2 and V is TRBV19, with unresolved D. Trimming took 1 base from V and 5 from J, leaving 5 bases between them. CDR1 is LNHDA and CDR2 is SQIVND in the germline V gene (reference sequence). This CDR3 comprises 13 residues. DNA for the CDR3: TGTGCCAGTAGTATAGGGAGTACCGGGGAGCTGTTTTTT. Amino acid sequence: CASSIGSTGELFF.

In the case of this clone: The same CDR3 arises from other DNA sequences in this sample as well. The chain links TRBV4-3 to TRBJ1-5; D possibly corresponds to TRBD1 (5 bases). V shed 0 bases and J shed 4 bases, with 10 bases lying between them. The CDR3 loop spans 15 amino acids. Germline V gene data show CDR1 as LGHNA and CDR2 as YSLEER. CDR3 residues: CASSQDRGDNQPQHF. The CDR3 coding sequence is TGCGCCAGCAGCCAAGATAGAGGGGATAATCAGCCCCAGCATTTT.

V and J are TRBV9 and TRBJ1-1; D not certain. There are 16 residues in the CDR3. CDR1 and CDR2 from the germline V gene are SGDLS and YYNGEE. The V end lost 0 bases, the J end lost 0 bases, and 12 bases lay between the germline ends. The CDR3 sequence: CASSVGWGTMNTEAFF. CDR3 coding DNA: TGTGCCAGCAGCGTAGGATGGGGAACCATGAACACTGAAGCTTTCTTT.

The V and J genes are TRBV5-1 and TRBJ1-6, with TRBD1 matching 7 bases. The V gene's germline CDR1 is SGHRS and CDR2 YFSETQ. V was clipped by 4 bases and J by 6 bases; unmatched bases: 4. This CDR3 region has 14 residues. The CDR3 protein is CASSPGQSNSPLHF. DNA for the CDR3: TGCGCCAGCAGCCCGGGACAGTCTAATTCACCCCTCCACTTT. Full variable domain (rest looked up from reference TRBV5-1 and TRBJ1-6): KAGVTQTPRYLIKTRGQQVTLSCSPISGHRSVSWYQQTPGQGLQFLFEYFSETQRNKGNFPGRFSGRQFSNSRSEMNVSTLELGDSALYLCASSPGQSNSPLHFGNGTRLTVT.

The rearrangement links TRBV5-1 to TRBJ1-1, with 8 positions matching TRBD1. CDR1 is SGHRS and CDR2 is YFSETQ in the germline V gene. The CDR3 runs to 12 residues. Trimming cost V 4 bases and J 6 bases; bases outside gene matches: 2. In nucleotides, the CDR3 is TGCGCCAGCAGCCCAGGGGGCTCTGAAGCTTTCTTT. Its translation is CASSPGGSEAFF.

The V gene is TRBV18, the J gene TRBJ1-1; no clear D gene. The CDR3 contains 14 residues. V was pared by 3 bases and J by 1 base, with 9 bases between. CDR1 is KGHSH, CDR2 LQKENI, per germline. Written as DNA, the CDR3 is TGTGCCAGCTCACCTGCTTTCGGGAACACTGAAGCTTTCTTT. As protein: CASSPAFGNTEAFF. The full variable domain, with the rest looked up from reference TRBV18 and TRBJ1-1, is NAGVMQNPRHLVRRRGQEARLRCSPMKGHSHVYWYRQLPEEGLKFMVYLQKENIIDESGMPKERFSAEFPKEGPSILRIQQVVRGDSAAYFCASSPAFGNTEAFFGQGTRLTVV.

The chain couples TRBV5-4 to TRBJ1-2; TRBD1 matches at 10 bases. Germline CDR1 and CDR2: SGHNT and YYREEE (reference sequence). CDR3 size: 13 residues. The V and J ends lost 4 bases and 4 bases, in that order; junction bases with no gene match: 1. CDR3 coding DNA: TGTGCCAGCAGCCGGACAGGGGGCTATGGCTACACCTTC. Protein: CASSRTGGYGYTF.

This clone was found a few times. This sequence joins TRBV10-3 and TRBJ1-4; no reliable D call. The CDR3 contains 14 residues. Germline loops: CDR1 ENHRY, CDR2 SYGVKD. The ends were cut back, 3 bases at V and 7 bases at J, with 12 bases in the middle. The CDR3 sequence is CAISDYLSGEKLFF. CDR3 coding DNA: TGTGCCATCAGTGATTATCTCTCGGGTGAAAAACTGTTTTTT.

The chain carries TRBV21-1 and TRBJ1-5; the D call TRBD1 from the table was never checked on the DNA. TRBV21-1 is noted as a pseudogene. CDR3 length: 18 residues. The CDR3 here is CASSKAPGLTGGDQPQHF. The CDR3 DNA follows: TGTGCCAGCAGCAAAGCTCCGGGGTTGACAGGGGGAGACCAGCCCCAGCATTTT.

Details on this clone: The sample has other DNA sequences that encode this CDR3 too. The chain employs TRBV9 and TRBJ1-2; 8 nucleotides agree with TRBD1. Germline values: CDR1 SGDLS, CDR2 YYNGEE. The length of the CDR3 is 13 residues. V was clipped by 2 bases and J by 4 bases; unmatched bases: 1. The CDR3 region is CASSVGQGYGYTF. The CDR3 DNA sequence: TGTGCCAGCAGCGTCGGACAGGGCTATGGCTACACCTTC. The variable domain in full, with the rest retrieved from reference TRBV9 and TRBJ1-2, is DSGVTQTPKHLITATGQRVTLRCSPRSGDLSVYWYQQSLDQGLQFLIQYYNGEERAKGNILERFSAQQFPDLHSELNLSSLELGDSALYFCASSVGQGYGYTFGSGTRLTVV.

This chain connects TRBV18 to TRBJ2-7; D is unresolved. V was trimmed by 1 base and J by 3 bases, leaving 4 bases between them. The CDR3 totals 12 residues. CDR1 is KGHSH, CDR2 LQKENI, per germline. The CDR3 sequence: CASSPRRYEQYF. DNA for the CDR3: TGTGCCAGCTCACCACGACGCTACGAGCAGTACTTC.

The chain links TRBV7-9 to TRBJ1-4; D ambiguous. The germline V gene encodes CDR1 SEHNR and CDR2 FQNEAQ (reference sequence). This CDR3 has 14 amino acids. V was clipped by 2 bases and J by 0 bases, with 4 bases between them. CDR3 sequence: CASSLHTTNEKLFF. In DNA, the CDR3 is TGTGCCAGCAGCTTACATACAACTAATGAAAAACTGTTTTTT.

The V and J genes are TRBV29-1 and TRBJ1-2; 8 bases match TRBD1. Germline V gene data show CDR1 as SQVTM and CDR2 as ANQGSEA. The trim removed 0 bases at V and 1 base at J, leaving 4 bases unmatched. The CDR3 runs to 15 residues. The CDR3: CSVEDRGQGNYGYTF. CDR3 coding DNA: TGCAGCGTTGAAGATCGAGGACAGGGTAACTATGGCTACACCTTC.

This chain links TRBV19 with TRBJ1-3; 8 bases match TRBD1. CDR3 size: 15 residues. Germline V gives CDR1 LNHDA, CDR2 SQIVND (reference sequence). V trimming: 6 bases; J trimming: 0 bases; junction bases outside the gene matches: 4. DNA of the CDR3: TGTGCCAGTAGCTGGGGGACAGGCTCTGGAAACACCATATATTTT. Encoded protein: CASSWGTGSGNTIYF.

CDR3 bases: TGCGCCAGCAGCCAAGATGTAACAGGGGGCAACACTGAAGCTTTCTTT. It translates to CASSQDVTGGNTEAFF. The chain employs TRBV4-3 and TRBJ1-1, with 9 bases aligning to TRBD1. The CDR3 has 16 residues. Germline CDR1 LGHNA, CDR2 YSLEER. Germline trimming cut 0 bases from V and 2 bases from J; bases unmatched to any gene: 4.

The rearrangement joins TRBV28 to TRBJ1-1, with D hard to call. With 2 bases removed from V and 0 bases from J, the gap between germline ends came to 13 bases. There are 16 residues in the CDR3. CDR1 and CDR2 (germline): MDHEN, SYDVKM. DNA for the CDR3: TGTGCCAGCAGTTTACGTCAGGCAGGTGTGAACACTGAAGCTTTCTTT. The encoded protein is CASSLRQAGVNTEAFF.

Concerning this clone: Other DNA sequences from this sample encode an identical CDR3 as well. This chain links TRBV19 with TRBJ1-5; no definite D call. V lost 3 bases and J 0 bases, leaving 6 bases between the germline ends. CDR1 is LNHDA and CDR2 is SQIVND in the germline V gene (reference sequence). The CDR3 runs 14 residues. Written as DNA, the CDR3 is TGTGCCAGTAGTATTAGGGTTAGCAATCAGCCCCAGCATTTT. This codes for CASSIRVSNQPQHF.

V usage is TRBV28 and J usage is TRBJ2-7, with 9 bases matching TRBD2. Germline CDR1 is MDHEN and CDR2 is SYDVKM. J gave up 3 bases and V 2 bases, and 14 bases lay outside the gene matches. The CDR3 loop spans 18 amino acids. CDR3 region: CASSLLLPSSGDNYEQYV. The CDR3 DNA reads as TGTGCCAGCAGTTTACTCTTACCCTCTAGCGGGGATAACTACGAGCAGTACGTC.

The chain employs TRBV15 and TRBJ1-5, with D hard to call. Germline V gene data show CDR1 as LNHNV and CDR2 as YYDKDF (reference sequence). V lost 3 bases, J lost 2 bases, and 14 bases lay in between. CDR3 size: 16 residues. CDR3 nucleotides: TGTGCCACCAGCAGCCCCCTTTTATCTGGCAATCAGCCCCAGCATTTT. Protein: CATSSPLLSGNQPQHF. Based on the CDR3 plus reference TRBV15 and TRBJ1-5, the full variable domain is DAMVIQNPRYQVTQFGKPVTLSCSQTLNHNVMYWYQQKSSQAPKLLFHYYDKDFNNEADTPDNFQSRRPNTSFCFLDIRSPGLGDTAMYLCATSSPLLSGNQPQHFGDGTRLSIL.

The CDR3 here is CASSLNHGPWALFF. In DNA, the CDR3 is TGTGCCAGCAGCCTCAACCACGGCCCTTGGGCCCTGTTTTTT. The chain has TRBV7-9 and TRBJ1-4; D uncertain. The CDR3 sequence is 14 residues long. The germline V and J ends were trimmed by 5 bases and 14 bases, with 21 bases remaining between them. CDR1 and CDR2 (germline): SEHNR, FQNEAQ (reference sequence).